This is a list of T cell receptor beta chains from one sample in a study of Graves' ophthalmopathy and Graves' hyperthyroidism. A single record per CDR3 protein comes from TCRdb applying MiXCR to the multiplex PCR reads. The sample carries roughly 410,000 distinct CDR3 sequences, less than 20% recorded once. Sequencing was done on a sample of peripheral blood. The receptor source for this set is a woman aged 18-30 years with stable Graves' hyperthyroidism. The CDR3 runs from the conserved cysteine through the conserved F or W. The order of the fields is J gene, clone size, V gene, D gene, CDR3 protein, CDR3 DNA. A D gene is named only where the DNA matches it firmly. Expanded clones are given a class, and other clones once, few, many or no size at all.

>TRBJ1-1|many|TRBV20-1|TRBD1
CSARQGQGGTEAFF
TGCAGTGCTAGACAGGGACAGGGAGGCACTGAAGCTTTCTTT
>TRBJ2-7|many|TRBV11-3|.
CASSPGPISYEQYF
TGTGCCAGCAGCCCGGGACCCATCTCCTACGAGCAGTACTTC
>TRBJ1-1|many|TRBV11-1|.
CASSLDRRTGNTEAFF
TGTGCCAGCAGCTTAGACCGCCGGACGGGGAACACTGAAGCTTTCTTT
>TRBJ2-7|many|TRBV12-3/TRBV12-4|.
CASSLALEQYF
TGTGCCAGCAGTTTAGCCCTCGAGCAGTACTTC
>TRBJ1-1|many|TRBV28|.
CASSPHSARNTEAFF
TGTGCCAGCAGTCCTCACTCGGCCAGGAACACTGAAGCTTTCTTT
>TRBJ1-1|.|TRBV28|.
CASSPGGAWLNTEAFF
TGTGCCAGCAGTCCGGGGGGGGCATGGTTGAACACTGAAGCTTTCTTT
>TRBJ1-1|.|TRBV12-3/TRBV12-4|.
CASSSLAGADTEAFF
TGTGCCAGCAGTTCCCTAGCGGGGGCGGACACTGAAGCTTTCTTT
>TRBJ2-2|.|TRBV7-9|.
CASSLGAGGTGELFF
TGTGCCAGCAGCTTAGGTGCGGGTGGCACCGGGGAGCTGTTTTTT
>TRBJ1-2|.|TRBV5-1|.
CSSSLGDNYGYTF
TGCTCCAGCAGCTTGGGTGACAACTATGGCTACACCTTC
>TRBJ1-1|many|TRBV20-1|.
CSASEGGPEAFF
TGCAGTGCTAGTGAGGGAGGGCCTGAAGCTTTCTTT
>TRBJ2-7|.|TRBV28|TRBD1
CASTLQGDDVLSSYEQYF
TGTGCCAGCACCCTCCAGGGGGACGACGTGTTGAGCTCCTACGAGCAGTACTTC
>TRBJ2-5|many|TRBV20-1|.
CSARDQYVVETQYF
TGCAGTGCTAGAGATCAGTACGTGGTGGAGACCCAGTACTTC
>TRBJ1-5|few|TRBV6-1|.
CASRRGRDGNQPQHF
TGTGCCAGCAGACGAGGGAGAGATGGCAATCAGCCCCAGCATTTT
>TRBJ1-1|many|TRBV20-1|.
CSARPSPAAEAFF
TGCAGTGCTAGACCGTCCCCGGCTGCTGAAGCTTTCTTT
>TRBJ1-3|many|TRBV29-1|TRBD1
CSVGLGQVGNTIYF
TGCAGCGTTGGACTCGGACAGGTGGGAAACACCATATATTTT
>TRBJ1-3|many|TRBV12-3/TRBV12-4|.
CASTYRTGNTIYF
TGTGCCAGCACCTACAGGACCGGAAACACCATATATTTT
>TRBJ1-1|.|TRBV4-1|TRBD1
CASSPQGQGPRNTEAFF
TGCGCCAGCAGCCCTCAAGGACAGGGCCCGCGGAACACTGAAGCTTTCTTT
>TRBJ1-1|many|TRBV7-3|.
CASPVGTRWRDTEAFF
TGTGCCAGCCCCGTGGGAACAAGGTGGAGAGACACTGAAGCTTTCTTT
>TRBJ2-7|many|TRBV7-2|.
CASSLARGTGSYEQYF
TGTGCCAGCAGTCTAGCTCGGGGGACGGGCAGCTACGAGCAGTACTTC
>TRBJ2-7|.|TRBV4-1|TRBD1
CASSQRGTASYEQYF
TGCGCCAGCAGCCAGAGGGGGACAGCCTCCTACGAGCAGTACTTC
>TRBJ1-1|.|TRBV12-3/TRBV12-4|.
CASRNTNPMNTEAFF
TGTGCCAGCAGGAACACAAACCCGATGAACACTGAAGCTTTCTTT
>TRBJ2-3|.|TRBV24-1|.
CATRDGGKGTDTQYF
TGTGCCACCAGAGATGGGGGGAAGGGCACAGATACGCAGTATTTT
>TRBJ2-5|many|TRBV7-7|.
CASSLAKQETQYF
TGTGCTAGCAGCTTAGCAAAACAAGAGACCCAGTACTTC
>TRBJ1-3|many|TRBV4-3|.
CASSQEGTSGNTIYF
TGCGCCAGCAGCCAAGAAGGCACCTCTGGAAACACCATATATTTT
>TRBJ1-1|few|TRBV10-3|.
CAITVGGATEAFF
TGTGCCATCACGGTTGGGGGGGCCACTGAAGCTTTCTTT
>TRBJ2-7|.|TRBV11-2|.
CASSPLSRAGSYEQYF
TGTGCCAGCAGCCCCCTTAGTCGGGCGGGGTCCTACGAGCAGTACTTC
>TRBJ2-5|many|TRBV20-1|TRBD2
CSARLAGGRETQYF
TGCAGTGCTAGGCTAGCGGGGGGAAGAGAGACCCAGTACTTC
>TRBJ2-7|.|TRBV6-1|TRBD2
CASSARSGGLYEQYF
TGTGCCAGCAGCGCCAGGAGCGGGGGTCTGTACGAGCAGTACTTC
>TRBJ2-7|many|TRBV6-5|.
CASKGGRSPTYEQYF
TGTGCCAGCAAGGGAGGACGGAGCCCCACCTACGAGCAGTACTTC
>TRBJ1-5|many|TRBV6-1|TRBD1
CASSEATSGGRQPQHF
TGTGCCAGCAGTGAAGCGACGTCAGGGGGCAGACAGCCCCAGCATTTT
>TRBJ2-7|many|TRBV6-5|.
CASSSPGQRSEQYF
TGTGCCAGCAGTTCCCCAGGACAGAGATCCGAGCAGTACTTC
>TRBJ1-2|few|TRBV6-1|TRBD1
CASRVGQGIAGYGYTF
TGTGCCAGCAGGGTCGGACAGGGAATAGCAGGCTATGGTTACACCTTC
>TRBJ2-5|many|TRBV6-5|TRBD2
CASSYFASGGRETQYF
TGTGCCAGCAGTTACTTTGCTAGCGGGGGGCGGGAGACCCAGTACTTC
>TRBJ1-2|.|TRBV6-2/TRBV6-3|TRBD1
CASSWTGGGYGYTF
TGTGCCAGCAGTTGGACAGGGGGCGGGTATGGCTACACCTTC
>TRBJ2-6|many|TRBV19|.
CASGQSSGANVLTF
TGTGCCAGTGGACAGAGCTCTGGGGCCAACGTCCTGACTTTC
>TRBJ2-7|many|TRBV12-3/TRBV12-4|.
CASTLGGKGFGSYEQYF
TGTGCCAGCACCCTAGGGGGAAAGGGTTTTGGCTCCTACGAGCAGTACTTC
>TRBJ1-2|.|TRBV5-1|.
CASSPWGQTGNYGYTF
TGCGCCAGCAGCCCCTGGGGGCAGACGGGGAACTATGGCTACACCTTC
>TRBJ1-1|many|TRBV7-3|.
CASSSFEGTEAFF
TGTGCCAGCAGCTCCTTTGAGGGCACTGAAGCTTTCTTT
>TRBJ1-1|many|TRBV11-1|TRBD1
CASRSKHRGQTEAFF
TGTGCCAGCAGGAGTAAACACAGGGGGCAAACTGAAGCTTTCTTT
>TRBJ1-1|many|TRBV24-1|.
CATSDTGTPTEAFF
TGTGCCACCAGTGACACCGGGACACCCACTGAAGCTTTCTTT
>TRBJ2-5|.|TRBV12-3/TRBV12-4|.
CASSFLTEETQYF
TGTGCCAGCAGTTTTCTGACGGAGGAGACCCAGTACTTC
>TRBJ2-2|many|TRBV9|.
CASSPRWQGYTGELFF
TGTGCCAGCAGCCCTAGGTGGCAGGGGTACACCGGGGAGCTGTTTTTT
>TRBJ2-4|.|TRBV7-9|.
CASSSYIRGIQYF
TGTGCCAGCAGCTCCTACATTCGCGGGATTCAGTACTTC
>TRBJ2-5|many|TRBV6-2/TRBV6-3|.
CASSWRGLPQETQYF
TGTGCCAGCAGTTGGCGCGGGCTCCCCCAAGAGACCCAGTACTTC
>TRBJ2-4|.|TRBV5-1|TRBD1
CASSPGTGGRNIQYF
TGCGCCAGCAGCCCGGGGACAGGGGGAAGGAACATTCAGTACTTC
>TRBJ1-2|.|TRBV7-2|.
CASTIQLGGNYGYTF
TGTGCCAGCACCATTCAGCTAGGGGGGAACTATGGCTACACCTTC
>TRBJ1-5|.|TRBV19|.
CASSITNQPQHF
TGTGCCAGTAGTATTACCAATCAGCCCCAGCATTTT
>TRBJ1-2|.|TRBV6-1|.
CASSEAGSGAGYTF
TGTGCCAGCAGTGAAGCAGGGTCGGGGGCAGGCTACACCTTC
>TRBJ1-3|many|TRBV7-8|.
CASSLGTGSSGNTIYF
TGTGCCAGCAGCCTGGGAACAGGAAGCTCTGGAAACACCATATATTTT
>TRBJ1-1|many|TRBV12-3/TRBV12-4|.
CASSFLHLGNTEAFF
TGTGCCAGCAGTTTTCTCCACTTAGGGAACACTGAAGCTTTCTTT
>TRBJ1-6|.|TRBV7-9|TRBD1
CASSFSGRGRDSPLHF
TGTGCCAGCAGCTTCTCAGGCAGGGGGCGCGATTCACCCCTCCACTTT
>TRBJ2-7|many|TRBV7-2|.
CASSRRGGLGEQYF
TGTGCCAGCAGCCGACGTGGGGGTTTGGGCGAGCAGTACTTC